A single sample gave rise to the 25 T cell receptor beta chains below, sequenced in a study of metastatic and nonmetastatic thyroid tumors. Patients were all untreated before their thyroid surgery. TCRdb reanalyzed the PCR reads via MiXCR. Altogether around 14,000 clones are present, roughly a quarter being singletons, with the ten largest covering roughly 8%. The sequencing input was blood. These receptors were collected from a female donor with papillary thyroid cancer or a benign thyroid nodule (not recorded which). Some clones in this sample may be carry-over from other donors' samples.

This clone counts as medium-sized (0.01 to 0.1%). The V gene is TRBV6-1, the J gene TRBJ1-2, with D perhaps matching TRBD1 (5 bases). This CDR3 has 14 amino acids. CDR1 MNHNS and CDR2 SASEGT come from the germline V gene. V lost 3 bases and J 6 bases, leaving 14 bases between the germline ends. This chain's CDR3 is CASSEIGAINGYTF. The CDR3 DNA is TGTGCCAGCAGTGAGATAGGGGCAATCAATGGCTACACCTTC.

The table lists this clone with many counts. The rearrangement links TRBV19 to TRBJ1-1; 12 bases are shared with TRBD1. Germline values: CDR1 LNHDA, CDR2 SQIVND (reference sequence). The CDR3 is made up of 17 amino acids. V gave up 3 bases and J gave up 5 bases; unmatched junction bases: 10. CDR3 protein: CASSIPPGQGAWTEAFF. The CDR3 nucleotides are TGTGCCAGTAGTATCCCTCCGGGACAGGGGGCTTGGACTGAAGCTTTCTTT.

This chain joins TRBV6-1 and TRBJ1-5; D gene uncertain. The CDR3 extends over 12 amino acids. Germline assignment: CDR1 MNHNS and CDR2 SASEGT. V was pared by 8 bases and J by 6 bases, with 11 bases between. In DNA form, the CDR3 reads TGTGCCAGCGAAGGGAGAAGTCAGCCCCAGCATTTT. Translation: CASEGRSQPQHF.

This clone showed up just a few times. The chain recombines TRBV12-3 or TRBV12-4 with TRBJ2-7, with D perhaps matching TRBD2 (5 bases). CDR3 size: 13 residues. V was trimmed by 6 bases and J by 3 bases, leaving 12 bases between them. The CDR3: CASSGPGNYEQYF. In DNA, the CDR3 is TGTGCCAGCAGCGGACCGGGAAACTACGAGCAGTACTTC.

This clone showed up just a few times. An end of the junction differs from the germline gene, which may be a read error. The rearrangement links TRBV27 to TRBJ2-1; a possible D gene is TRBD2 (6 bases). Per germline, CDR1 MNHEY and CDR2 SMNVEV (reference sequence). The CDR3 is 15 amino acids. CDR3 DNA: TGCGCCAGCAGTTTTACGGGACTGGCACGTGATGAGAAGTTCTTC. This sequence encodes CASSFTGLARDEKFF.

V and J are TRBV6-1 and TRBJ1-2; maybe TRBD1 (6 bases). Trimming left V 6 bases short and J 1 base short, with 18 bases between. Germline values: CDR1 MNHNS, CDR2 SASEGT. This CDR3 has 16 residues. CDR3 DNA: TGTGCCAGCAGCCCAGACCGACGCAGGGGTAACTATGGCTACACCTTC. Encoded protein: CASSPDRRRGNYGYTF.

This clone was seen at least ten times. The V gene is TRBV7-6, the J gene TRBJ1-3; the D gene is possibly TRBD1 (5 bases). The germline V and J ends were trimmed by 2 bases and 0 bases, with 14 bases remaining between them. The CDR3 contains 17 residues. Germline assignment: CDR1 SGHVS and CDR2 FNYEAQ. The CDR3 loop is CASSLSEVGLSGNTIYF. The DNA for the CDR3 is TGTGCCAGCAGCTTATCTGAGGTGGGGCTCTCTGGAAACACCATATATTTT. The whole variable domain, filled in from reference TRBV7-6 and TRBJ1-3, reads GAGVSQSPRYKVTKRGQDVALRCDPISGHVSLYWYRQALGQGPEFLTYFNYEAQQDKSGLPNDRFSAERPEGSISTLTIQRTEQRDSAMYRCASSLSEVGLSGNTIYFGEGSWLTVV.

The CDR3 spells CASSRGLAGLQETQYF. DNA for the CDR3: TGTGCCAGCTCCCGGGGACTAGCGGGACTCCAAGAGACCCAGTACTTC. The gene calls are TRBV18 and TRBJ2-5; TRBD2 matches 13 bases. There are 16 residues in the CDR3. V lost 6 bases to trimming and J lost 1 base; unmatched junction nucleotides: 5. CDR1 and CDR2 (germline): KGHSH, LQKENI.

By proportion, this clone is medium-sized. The V and J genes are TRBV6-1 and TRBJ2-5; 12 bases are shared with TRBD2. The CDR3 totals 14 residues. CDR1 is MNHNS, CDR2 SASEGT, per germline. Losses at the gene ends were 6 bases for V and 3 bases for J; bases not matched to a gene: 2. The CDR3 here is CASRSSGGEETQYF. The DNA of the CDR3 is TGTGCCAGCAGATCTAGCGGGGGGGAAGAGACCCAGTACTTC.

This clone rates as large (0.1 to 1%). The V and J genes are TRBV27 and TRBJ2-5; TRBD1 is a possible D gene (5 bases). The V end was cut by 6 bases, the J end by 4 bases, with 9 bases between. Germline CDR1 and CDR2: MNHEY and SMNVEV (reference sequence). CDR3 length equals 12 residues. This CDR3 is CASRGVLETQYF. The CDR3 DNA reads as TGTGCCAGCAGAGGGGTATTAGAGACCCAGTACTTC.

By share, this clone counts as medium-sized (0.01 to 0.1%). The chain recombines TRBV20-1 with TRBJ1-5; a weak D match, TRBD1 (6 bases). The V gene's germline CDR1 is DFQATT and CDR2 SNEGSKA (reference sequence). Trimming removed 3 bases at V and 2 bases at J, with 14 bases between. The CDR3 has 15 residues. The CDR3 DNA follows: TGCAGTGCTAGTATGGGGGCGGGAGGCAATCAGCCCCAGCATTTT. Amino acids: CSASMGAGGNQPQHF.

Many counts were recorded for this clone. The chain joins TRBV5-6 to TRBJ1-3; D unresolved. The germline CDR1 and CDR2 sequences are SGHDT and YYEEEE. Trimming removed 1 base at V and 4 bases at J, with 15 bases between. There are 16 residues in the CDR3. This CDR3 is CASSLSRSSSGNTIYF. The CDR3 DNA sequence: TGTGCCAGCAGCTTGTCCCGAAGTTCATCCGGAAACACCATATATTTT.

Comments on this clone: Relative to the germline gene, one junction end is altered; a read error may explain this. The J gene is TRBJ1-2, the V gene TRBV19, with 7 bases lining up with TRBD1. The germline V gene encodes CDR1 LNHDA and CDR2 SQIVND (reference sequence). This CDR3 contains 14 residues. For the CDR3, the DNA is TGTGCCAGTAGCGAGACAGGGCGACCCTATTGCTACACCTTC. It codes for CASSETGRPYCYTF.

As for this clone: The missing conserved phenylalanine or tryptophan at the end of this CDR3 makes a read error likely. This chain joins TRBV9 and TRBJ2-7; D is unresolved. The CDR3 runs 14 residues. CDR1 and CDR2 (germline): SGDLS, YYNGEE. The CDR3 nucleotides are TGTGCCAGAAGCGTGACCAGTTTAGGGTACGAGCAGTACTAC. It yields the protein CARSVTSLGYEQYY.

This chain connects TRBV25-1 to TRBJ1-1; 7 bases fit TRBD1. CDR1 is MGHDK, CDR2 SYGVNS, per germline. The CDR3 covers 14 residues. V lost 4 bases to trimming and J lost 3 bases; unmatched junction nucleotides: 5. The CDR3 coding sequence is TGTGCCAGCAGTGCTTACAGGGGAGACACTGAAGCTTTCTTT. Amino acid sequence: CASSAYRGDTEAFF. The full variable domain, in which reference TRBV25-1 and TRBJ1-1 provide the parts outside the CDR3, is EADIYQTPRYLVIGTGKKITLECSQTMGHDKMYWYQQDPGMELHLIHYSYGVNSTEKGDLSSESTVSRIRTEHFPLTLESARPSHTSQYLCASSAYRGDTEAFFGQGTRLTVV.

The table lists this clone with many counts. V and J are TRBV30 and TRBJ2-7; maybe TRBD1 (5 bases). V was trimmed by 3 bases and J by 7 bases, leaving 13 bases between them. Germline V gives CDR1 GTSNPN, CDR2 SVGIG (reference sequence). CDR3 size: 12 residues. CDR3 protein: CAWRKDTSEQYF. For the CDR3, the DNA is TGTGCCTGGAGGAAGGACACAAGTGAGCAGTACTTC.

This clone occurred a few times. The chain employs TRBV5-1 and TRBJ1-4; D remains unclear. Germline-derived CDR1 and CDR2 are SGHRS and YFSETQ. V was shortened by 1 base and J by 6 bases, with 7 bases between the two germline ends. The CDR3 spans 13 residues. The CDR3 DNA reads TGCGCCAGCAGCTTGAGACTCGATGAAAAACTGTTTTTT. It specifies CASSLRLDEKLFF.

The rearrangement joins TRBV5-1 to TRBJ2-7; D unclear. V lost 6 bases to trimming and J lost 2 bases, with 18 bases between them. Germline V gene data show CDR1 as SGHRS and CDR2 as YFSETQ. The CDR3 length is 15 residues. The CDR3 coding sequence is TGCGCCAGCAAAGAGCATTCTATTGGAGCCTACGAGCAGTACTTC. Translation gives CASKEHSIGAYEQYF.

The chain uses TRBV6-5 and TRBJ2-1; no clear D gene. Germline CDR1 is MNHEY and CDR2 is SVGAGI. V was trimmed by 0 bases and J by 3 bases, leaving 12 bases between them. This CDR3 is built from 16 residues. CDR3 sequence (DNA): TGTGCCAGCAGTTACTCGCGTCTAAAAAACTACAATGAGCAGTTCTTC. This gives the protein CASSYSRLKNYNEQFF.

The rearrangement links TRBV27 to TRBJ2-2; D ambiguous. Germline CDR1 MNHEY, CDR2 SMNVEV (reference sequence). The CDR3 consists of 16 residues. The V gene lost 7 bases and the J gene lost 0 bases, with 15 bases spanning the gap. The CDR3 is CASIPYGRSNTGELFF. For the CDR3, the DNA is TGTGCCAGCATCCCATACGGACGGTCGAACACCGGGGAGCTGTTTTTT.

Many counts were recorded for this clone. The gene calls are TRBV4-3 and TRBJ2-7; D is possibly TRBD2 (6 bases). This CDR3 spans 16 amino acids. V was clipped by 0 bases and J by 0 bases, with 12 bases between them. Per the germline V gene, CDR1 is LGHNA and CDR2 is YSLEER. The CDR3 nucleotides read TGCGCCAGCAGCCAAGATCTTGAGACTAGCTCCTACGAGCAGTACTTC. Translated: CASSQDLETSSYEQYF.

This chain links TRBV18 with TRBJ1-1, with D possibly being TRBD1 (5 bases). CDR3 length equals 16 residues. The germline CDR1 and CDR2 sequences are KGHSH and LQKENI. Trimming stripped 0 bases from V and 1 base from J, with 12 bases between. CDR3 residues: CASSPPSQGSNTEAFF. The CDR3, as DNA: TGTGCCAGCTCACCACCCTCCCAGGGCTCGAACACTGAAGCTTTCTTT.

In its sample, this clone was seen a few times. The genes are TRBV6-1 and TRBJ1-2; possibly TRBD1 for D (5 bases). This CDR3 is 13 amino acids long. V was cut by 1 base and J by 7 bases, with 10 bases left in between. CDR1 is MNHNS and CDR2 is SASEGT in the germline V gene. CDR3 coding DNA: TGTGCCAGCAGTGAAGGCAGGGTCTTTGGCTACACCTTC. Amino acids: CASSEGRVFGYTF.

This chain links TRBV20-1 with TRBJ1-6, with D unclear. CDR1 is DFQATT, CDR2 SNEGSKA, per germline (reference sequence). The germline V and J ends were trimmed by 3 bases and 7 bases, with 13 bases remaining between them. The CDR3 contains 14 residues. CDR3: CSASRGQANSPLHF. In DNA, the CDR3 is TGCAGTGCTAGTCGAGGGCAGGCCAATTCACCCCTCCACTTT.

This clone was seen repeatedly, ten times or more. This chain links TRBV3-1 with TRBJ1-3, with a tentative D call TRBD1 (6 bases). The germline V gene encodes CDR1 LGHDT and CDR2 YNNKEL (reference sequence). V shed 0 bases and J shed 1 base, with 13 bases lying between them. CDR3 length: 17 amino acids. The DNA of the CDR3 is TGTGCCAGCAGCCAAGATCCTGGACAGTTATCTGGAAACACCATATATTTT. Its protein is CASSQDPGQLSGNTIYF.